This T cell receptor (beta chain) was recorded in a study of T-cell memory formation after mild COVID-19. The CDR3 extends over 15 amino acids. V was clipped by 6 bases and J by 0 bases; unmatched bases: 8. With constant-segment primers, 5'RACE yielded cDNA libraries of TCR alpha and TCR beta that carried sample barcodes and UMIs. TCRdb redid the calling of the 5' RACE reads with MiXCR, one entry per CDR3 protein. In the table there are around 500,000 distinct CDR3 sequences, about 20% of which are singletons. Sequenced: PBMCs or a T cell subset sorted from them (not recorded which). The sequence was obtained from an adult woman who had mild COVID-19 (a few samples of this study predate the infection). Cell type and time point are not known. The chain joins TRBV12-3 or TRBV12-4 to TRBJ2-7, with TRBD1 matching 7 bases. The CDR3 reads CASRHRGEISYEQYF. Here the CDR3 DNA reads TGTGCCAGCAGGCACAGGGGTGAAATCTCCTACGAGCAGTACTTC.